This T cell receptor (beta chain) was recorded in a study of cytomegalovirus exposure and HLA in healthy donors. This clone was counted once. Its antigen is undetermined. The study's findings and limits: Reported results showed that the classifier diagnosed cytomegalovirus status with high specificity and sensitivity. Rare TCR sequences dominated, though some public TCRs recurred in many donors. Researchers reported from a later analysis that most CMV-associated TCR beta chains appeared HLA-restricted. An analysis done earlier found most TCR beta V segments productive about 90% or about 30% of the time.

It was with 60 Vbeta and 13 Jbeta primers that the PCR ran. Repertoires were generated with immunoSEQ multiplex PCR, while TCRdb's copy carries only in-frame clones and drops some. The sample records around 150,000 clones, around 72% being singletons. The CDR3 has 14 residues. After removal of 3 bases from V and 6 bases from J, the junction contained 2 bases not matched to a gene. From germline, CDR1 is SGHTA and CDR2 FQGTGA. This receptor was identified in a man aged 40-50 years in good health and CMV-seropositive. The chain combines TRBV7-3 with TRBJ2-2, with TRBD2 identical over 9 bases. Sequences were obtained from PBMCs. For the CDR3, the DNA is TGTGCCAGCAGCTTTGCGGGGGGGCCCGGGGAGCTGTTTTTT. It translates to CASSFAGGPGELFF.